This is a list of T cell receptor beta chains from one sample in a study of T cells in Graves' hyperthyroidism and ophthalmopathy. TCRdb ran MiXCR on the multiplex PCR reads and lists one entry per CDR3 protein. The sample lists about 640,000 distinct CDR3 sequences; around 20% were seen once. The sequencing sample was made of blood. The receptor source for this set is a man aged 30-40 years with Graves' ophthalmopathy. The CDR3 runs from the conserved cysteine through the conserved F or W. The D gene is left open where the match is weak. The size entry is marked missing in some rows and otherwise reads once, few, many or a size class.

NA	TRBV20-1	NA	TRBJ2-7	TGCAGTGCGACCTTAACAGGCGGCGAGCAGTACTTC	CSATLTGGEQYF
NA	TRBV30	few	TRBJ2-7	TGTGCCTGGAGTGGCAGCTACGAGCAGTACTTC	CAWSGSYEQYF
NA	TRBV7-2	NA	TRBJ2-7	TGTGCCAGCAGCTTAGGGGGGGGGGCTGGAGGGTTCTTCGAGCAGTACTTC	CASSLGGGAGGFFEQYF
NA	TRBV10-3	NA	TRBJ1-3	TGTGCCATTGGTAATGGAAACACCATATATTTT	CAIGNGNTIYF
TRBD1	TRBV28	NA	TRBJ2-5	TGTGCCAGCAGTTCGTACAGGGGCATGGAGACCCAGTACTTC	CASSSYRGMETQYF
TRBD2	TRBV27	NA	TRBJ2-7	TGTGCCAGCAGTTTTGGGGCGGGAGCCCCATACGAGCAGTACTTC	CASSFGAGAPYEQYF
NA	TRBV28	many	TRBJ2-5	TGTGCCAGCAGTGCTGGGGCATTGGAGACCCAGTACTTC	CASSAGALETQYF
TRBD1	TRBV5-6	few	TRBJ2-3	TGTGCCAGCAGCTTGGTGGGACAGAACACAGATACGCAGTATTTT	CASSLVGQNTDTQYF
TRBD2	TRBV5-1	many	TRBJ2-1	TGCGCCAGCAGCCCGGGACTAGCGGGACGTTACAATGAGCAGTTCTTC	CASSPGLAGRYNEQFF
TRBD1	TRBV9	NA	TRBJ1-1	TGTGCCAGCAGCGTAGTTACAGGGGATAGCACTGAAGCTTTCTTT	CASSVVTGDSTEAFF
TRBD1	TRBV28	many	TRBJ1-6	TGTGCCAGCAATTTGCAGGGGGCGGGTCATTCACCCCTCCACTTT	CASNLQGAGHSPLHF
NA	TRBV29-1	few	TRBJ2-1	TGCAGCGTGCGGTCCGGGGCCTATGAGCAGTTCTTC	CSVRSGAYEQFF
NA	TRBV9	NA	TRBJ2-1	TGTGCCAGCAGCGGACAGGGAGGGGCGCGGGCCAATGAGCAGTTCTTC	CASSGQGGARANEQFF
NA	TRBV29-1	NA	TRBJ1-3	TGCAGCGTTGAAGATACCGGCTCTGGAAACACCATATATTTT	CSVEDTGSGNTIYF
NA	TRBV12-3/TRBV12-4	many	TRBJ1-2	TGTGCCAGCAGTTTCGGGGATGGCTACACCTTC	CASSFGDGYTF
NA	TRBV28	NA	TRBJ1-6	TGTGCCAGCAACCTAGGTAGTCGGGGGGCCACGTATAATTCACCCCTCCACTTT	CASNLGSRGATYNSPLHF
TRBD2	TRBV4-3	few	TRBJ2-3	TGCGCCAGCAGCCTTCTCCCCTCGGCGCGGGAGATAGGAGATACGCAGTATTTT	CASSLLPSAREIGDTQYF